Shown below are 29 T cell receptor beta chains from a single sample sequenced in a study of T cell changes during pregnancy in multiple sclerosis. Only in-frame clones appear in the TCRdb table, and some are missing; sequencing was by immunoSEQ multiplex PCR. The sample lists over 30,000 clones; around 93% were seen once. The sample here was CD4+ T cells from peripheral blood mononuclear cells, taken after pregnancy. Receptors originate from a female donor with multiple sclerosis, enrolled in a pregnancy study.

This rearrangement joins TRBV18 to TRBJ1-6, with D tentatively TRBD1 (6 bases). The CDR3 sequence is 16 residues long. Deletions cut 3 bases from V and 5 bases from J, with 14 bases between. Germline V lookup: CDR1 KGHSH, CDR2 LQKENI. CDR3 sequence (DNA): TGTGCCAGCTCACCGTTGGAGGCAGGGGATAATTCACCCCTCCACTTT. It encodes CASSPLEAGDNSPLHF.

The gene calls are TRBV6-5 and TRBJ2-3; maybe TRBD1 (6 bases). V lost 2 bases and J lost 6, with 18 bases in between. Germline V lookup: CDR1 MNHEY, CDR2 SVGAGI. The CDR3 has 16 amino acids. CDR3 DNA: TGTGCCAGCAGTTACCAGGTGGGGGCCCTGGGGGATACGCAGTATTTT. It encodes CASSYQVGALGDTQYF.

This chain uses TRBV9 with TRBJ2-1; 7 bases line up with TRBD2. The CDR3 extends over 15 amino acids. CDR1 and CDR2 (germline): SGDLS, YYNGEE. After removal of 0 bases from V and 7 bases from J, the junction contained 7 bases not matched to a gene. CDR3 nucleotide sequence: TGTGCCAGCAGCGTAGGGTTTGGGGGAGGGAATGAGCAGTTCTTC. Protein: CASSVGFGGGNEQFF.

This rearrangement joins TRBV5-6 to TRBJ1-5; D unclear. V was cut by 4 bases and J by 7 bases, with 12 bases left in between. Germline V CDR1 and CDR2: SGHDT, YYEEEE. The CDR3 is made up of 13 amino acids. CDR3 nucleotide sequence: TGTGCCAGCAGCCTCGACGGGTCACAGCCCCAGCATTTT. Translation: CASSLDGSQPQHF.

The chain recombines TRBV6-4 with TRBJ2-7, with D tentatively TRBD2 (7 bases). This CDR3 is 14 amino acids long. Trimming took 8 bases from V and 4 from J, leaving 18 bases between them. CDR1 MRHNA and CDR2 SNTAGT come from the germline V gene. CDR3 residues: CASSQGGGPYEQYF. The CDR3 DNA reads as TGTGCCAGCTCACAAGGGGGGGGACCATACGAGCAGTACTTC.

The chain uses TRBV6-5 and TRBJ1-2, with 7 bases aligning to TRBD1. The CDR3 has 16 amino acids. After removal of 2 bases from V and 1 base from J, the junction contained 7 bases not matched to a gene. Germline V gene data show CDR1 as MNHEY and CDR2 as SVGAGI. CDR3 residues: CASSYSPRDSNYGYTF. The CDR3 nucleotides read TGTGCCAGCAGTTACAGCCCCCGGGACAGTAACTATGGCTACACCTTC.

This clone was seen a single time. V and J are TRBV15 and TRBJ1-6; D remains unclear. Per germline, CDR1 LNHNV and CDR2 YYDKDF (reference sequence). The CDR3 consists of 17 residues. The germline V and J ends were trimmed by 0 bases and 0 bases, with 9 bases remaining between them. CDR3 nucleotides: TGTGCCACCAGCAGAGAATCAGGATCCTCCTATAATTCACCCCTCCACTTT. Protein sequence: CATSRESGSSYNSPLHF.

The chain links TRBV5-1 to TRBJ2-7, with D perhaps TRBD1 (7 bases). The CDR3 length is 16 residues. CDR1 and CDR2 (germline): SGHRS, YFSETQ. Trimming pared 3 bases from V and 3 bases from J, leaving 19 bases between. DNA for the CDR3: TGCGCCAGCAGCTGGGGGGCAGGGGGTTCATTCTACGAGCAGTACTTC. Translation: CASSWGAGGSFYEQYF. The entire variable domain, with the rest obtained from reference TRBV5-1 and TRBJ2-7, is as follows: KAGVTQTPRYLIKTRGQQVTLSCSPISGHRSVSWYQQTPGQGLQFLFEYFSETQRNKGNFPGRFSGRQFSNSRSEMNVSTLELGDSALYLCASSWGAGGSFYEQYFGPGTRLTVT.

This chain joins TRBV4-1 and TRBJ2-5; 13 nucleotides align to TRBD2. From germline, CDR1 is MGHRA and CDR2 YSYEKL. J gave up 5 bases and V 4 bases, and 7 bases lay outside the gene matches. This CDR3 spans 16 amino acids. The CDR3 coding sequence is TGCGCCAGCAGCCCAGGACTAGCGGGGGTCCGGGAGACCCAGTACTTC. It translates to CASSPGLAGVRETQYF.

V usage is TRBV7-8 and J usage is TRBJ2-3, with a weak D call TRBD2 (7 bases). Germline V gene data show CDR1 as SGHVS and CDR2 as FQNEAQ. V lost 4 bases and J 2 bases, leaving 19 bases between the germline ends. This CDR3 comprises 17 residues. This chain's CDR3 is CASSSTSRGAPTDTQYF. In DNA form, the CDR3 reads TGTGCCAGCAGCTCAACTAGCCGGGGGGCCCCCACAGATACGCAGTATTTT.

This clone showed up just once. This chain connects TRBV15 to TRBJ1-2, with 8 bases aligning to TRBD1. The junction had 3 bases not matched to a gene; V was cut back by 3 bases and J by 3 bases. The CDR3 spans 14 residues. Germline CDR1 and CDR2: LNHNV and YYDKDF (reference sequence). The CDR3 region has the DNA TGTGCCACCAGCAGGGACAGGGACTACTATGGCTACACCTTC. Protein product: CATSRDRDYYGYTF.

CDR3 sequence: CASSYLEADTQYF. The CDR3 region has the DNA TGTGCCAGCAGTTACCTGGAGGCAGATACGCAGTATTTT. The V gene is TRBV6-6, the J gene TRBJ2-3, with D maybe TRBD2 (5 bases). This CDR3 is built from 13 residues. Germline V gives CDR1 MNHNY, CDR2 SVGAGI (reference sequence). With 2 bases removed from V and 4 bases from J, the gap between germline ends came to 7 bases.

V gene TRBV9 combines with J gene TRBJ2-5; 12 bases line up with TRBD2. The V segment lost 1 base and the J segment 3 bases; nucleotides outside the gene matches: 4. CDR1 is SGDLS, CDR2 YYNGEE, per germline. This CDR3 spans 16 amino acids. CDR3 protein: CASSVSPSGGEETQYF. CDR3 DNA: TGTGCCAGCAGCGTATCCCCTAGCGGGGGGGAAGAGACCCAGTACTTC.

V and J are TRBV6-4 and TRBJ2-3; tentative D call: TRBD1 (6 bases). V was clipped by 6 bases and J by 8 bases, with 15 bases between them. Germline loops: CDR1 MRHNA, CDR2 SNTAGT. The CDR3 runs 13 residues. CDR3 sequence reads: CASSRGADGTQYF. The DNA for the CDR3 is TGTGCCAGCAGCAGGGGTGCTGACGGTACGCAGTATTTT.

The chain employs TRBV19 and TRBJ1-4; 9 nucleotides line up with TRBD1. V dropped 4 bases and J dropped 6; count of bases not matched to a gene: 3. There are 14 residues in the CDR3. CDR1 LNHDA and CDR2 SQIVND come from the germline V gene (reference sequence). The CDR3 region has the DNA TGTGCCAGTAGTAGGACAGGGGAATATGAAAAACTGTTTTTT. It yields the protein CASSRTGEYEKLFF. The variable domain in full, completed from reference TRBV19 and TRBJ1-4, reads DGGITQSPKYLFRKEGQNVTLSCEQNLNHDAMYWYRQDPGQGLRLIYYSQIVNDFQKGDIAEGYSVSREKKESFPLTVTSAQKNPTAFYLCASSRTGEYEKLFFGSGTQLSVL.

This clone was counted between two and nine times. The chain combines TRBV6-5 with TRBJ1-2; TRBD1 aligns across 8 bases. Looked up from germline, CDR1 is MNHEY and CDR2 is SVGAGI. J lost 4 bases, V lost 6 bases, and 7 bases had no gene match. The CDR3 extends over 14 amino acids. CDR3: CASSSGGLGYGYTF. Here the CDR3 DNA reads TGTGCCAGCAGCTCAGGGGGCTTAGGCTATGGCTACACCTTC.

The J gene is TRBJ2-1, the V gene TRBV27; the D gene is possibly TRBD1 (6 bases). The V and J ends lost 2 bases and 2 bases respectively, with 16 bases between them. This CDR3 is built from 17 residues. From germline, CDR1 is MNHEY and CDR2 SMNVEV (reference sequence). The CDR3, as DNA: TGTGCCAGCAGTTTAACTACAGGGAATACCGCCTACAATGAGCAGTTCTTC. This codes for CASSLTTGNTAYNEQFF.

Regarding this clone: One end of the junction fails to match germline, which may point to a read error. This chain links TRBV10-3 with TRBJ2-3; 9 bases line up with TRBD2. The germline gives CDR1 ENHRY, CDR2 SYGVKD. CDR3 length: 13 residues. The CDR3 DNA reads as TGTGCCCTCAGCGGGGGGCGAGAAGATACGCAGTATTTT. Translating it yields CALSGGREDTQYF.

The chain links TRBV21-1 to TRBJ2-1; TRBD1, as called in the table, went unchecked against the DNA. TRBV21-1 is recorded as a pseudogene. This CDR3 spans 18 amino acids. The DNA for the CDR3 is TGTGCCAGCGCGGATGGACAGGCAAGAACATATACCTACAATGAGCAGTTCTTC. Amino acids: CASADGQARTYTYNEQFF.

In its sample, this clone was seen a few times. The chain has TRBV7-9 and TRBJ1-3; D is unclear. The CDR3 has 14 residues. The germline V gene encodes CDR1 SEHNR and CDR2 FQNEAQ (reference sequence). V shed 3 bases and J shed 3 bases, with 9 bases lying between them. As DNA, the CDR3 is TGTGCCAGCAGCTTCGGGGAAAGTGGAAACACCATATATTTT. Protein product: CASSFGESGNTIYF.

The V gene is TRBV9, the J gene TRBJ1-2; TRBD1 matches 8 bases. Trimming removed 4 bases from V and 0 bases from J; junction bases left unmatched: 14. Germline V gene sequence: CDR1 SGDLS, CDR2 YYNGEE. The CDR3 totals 18 residues. The CDR3 spells CASSPSTLNRGANYGYTF. CDR3 DNA sequence: TGTGCCAGCAGCCCCTCTACCCTAAACAGGGGGGCTAACTATGGCTACACCTTC. The whole variable domain, remainder taken from reference TRBV9 and TRBJ1-2, is DSGVTQTPKHLITATGQRVTLRCSPRSGDLSVYWYQQSLDQGLQFLIQYYNGEERAKGNILERFSAQQFPDLHSELNLSSLELGDSALYFCASSPSTLNRGANYGYTFGSGTRLTVV.

J is TRBJ1-1 and V is TRBV7-3; D gene unclear. Germline CDR1 reads SGHTA; CDR2 reads FQGTGA. With 3 bases removed from V and 1 base from J, the gap between germline ends came to 6 bases. The CDR3 is 13 amino acids. CDR3 loop: CASSFDKNTEAFF. The CDR3 DNA sequence: TGTGCCAGCAGCTTTGACAAGAACACTGAAGCTTTCTTT. Supplemented by reference TRBV7-3 and TRBJ1-1, the full variable domain reads GAGVSQTPSNKVTEKGKYVELRCDPISGHTALYWYRQSLGQGPEFLIYFQGTGAADDSGLPNDRFFAVRPEGSVSTLKIQRTERGDSAVYLCASSFDKNTEAFFGQGTRLTVV.

CDR3 in amino acids: CASSLGDRDGTEAFF. CDR3 DNA sequence: TGCGCCAGCAGCTTGGGGGACAGGGATGGGACTGAAGCTTTCTTT. This chain connects TRBV5-1 to TRBJ1-1, with 9 bases matching TRBD1. Trimming at V came to 0 bases and at J to 5 bases, leaving 5 bases not matched to a gene. Per the germline V gene, CDR1 is SGHRS and CDR2 is YFSETQ. This CDR3 comprises 15 residues.

The chain couples TRBV19 to TRBJ1-5; 11 bases match TRBD1. The ends lost 6 bases at V and 7 bases at J; junction bases unmatched: 8. Germline CDR1 is LNHDA and CDR2 is SQIVND (reference sequence). This CDR3 is 15 amino acids long. CDR3 nucleotide sequence: TGTGCCAGTAGAACCCGGACAGGGGGCATGCAGCCCCAGCATTTT. It translates to CASRTRTGGMQPQHF.

The rearrangement links TRBV7-8 to TRBJ1-4; no definite D call. Per the germline V gene, CDR1 is SGHVS and CDR2 is FQNEAQ. Deletions cut 2 bases from V and 4 bases from J, with 8 bases between. This CDR3 is built from 14 residues. CDR3 in amino acids: CASSLRRFNEKLFF. The DNA for the CDR3 is TGTGCCAGCAGCTTAAGGCGGTTTAATGAAAAACTGTTTTTT.

This chain connects TRBV7-2 to TRBJ1-5; D is perhaps TRBD1 (6 bases). V dropped 1 base and J dropped 3 bases, with 19 bases sitting between them. This CDR3 has 18 residues. Germline CDR1 and CDR2: SGHTA and FQGNSA. As DNA, the CDR3 is TGTGCCAGCAGCTTAGAAGTCGGAGGTCAGGGGAACAATCAGCCCCAGCATTTT. Residues: CASSLEVGGQGNNQPQHF.

V is TRBV19 and J is TRBJ2-2; no firm D call. V was pared by 6 bases and J by 5 bases, with 4 bases between. The CDR3 has 11 residues. CDR1 is LNHDA, CDR2 SQIVND, per germline (reference sequence). CDR3 coding DNA: TGTGCCAGTAGCAAAACCGGGGAGCTGTTTTTT. Translating gives CASSKTGELFF.

The chain links TRBV18 to TRBJ1-2; TRBD1 matches at 11 bases. The V and J ends lost 3 bases and 3 bases, in that order; junction bases with no gene match: 9. Per the germline V gene, CDR1 is KGHSH and CDR2 is LQKENI. This CDR3 contains 17 residues. CDR3: CASSPYFSGQGDYGYTF. CDR3 nucleotides: TGTGCCAGCTCACCTTACTTTTCGGGACAGGGGGACTATGGCTACACCTTC.

This clone was found a few times. The rearrangement uses TRBV6-6 and TRBJ1-2; D gene unclear. Germline V lookup: CDR1 MNHNY, CDR2 SVGAGI (reference sequence). The ends were cut back, 5 bases at V and 8 bases at J, with 18 bases in the middle. The CDR3 sequence is 14 residues long. This CDR3 is CASSGRRDSGGYTF. CDR3 DNA: TGTGCCAGCAGTGGCCGACGGGATTCGGGGGGCTACACCTTC.